This TCR beta chain is drawn from a study of shared clonotypes between healthy human individuals. Germline V CDR1 and CDR2: SGHAT, FQDESV (reference sequence). The CDR3 is 13 residues long. Losses at the gene ends were 1 base for V and 10 bases for J; bases not matched to a gene: 5. Assay used: immunoSEQ multiplex PCR; TCRdb lists only in-frame clones, some missing. In the table there are about 2.1 million clones, 85% to 95% of which are singletons. Terminally differentiated effector memory CD45RA+ cells were left out of the naive CD8 fraction, which was CD45RO-negative and positively selected for CCR7.

J is TRBJ2-3 and V is TRBV11-1; TRBD2 aligns across 7 bases. The sequence came from a young man in good health. Some clones in this sample may be carry-over from other donors' samples. The sequencing sample was made of naive CD8+ T cells from PBMCs. The CDR3, as DNA: TGTGCCAGCAGCTTAGGGGAGGGCCACGCGCAGTATTTT. Amino acid sequence: CASSLGEGHAQYF.